This T cell receptor beta chain was captured in a study of OX40 agonist ivuxolimab in advanced cancers. The germline V gene encodes CDR1 SGHAT and CDR2 FQNNGV. There are 14 residues in the CDR3. Trimming took 2 bases from V and 4 from J, leaving 10 bases between them. Here immunoSEQ multiplex PCR was the method, and the copy in TCRdb shows in-frame clones only, minus some. Among about 55,000 clones listed, 70% to 90% were seen once. This TCR was recovered from an adult with an advanced solid tumor such as melanoma, head and neck, liver or kidney cancer. The chain has TRBV11-2 and TRBJ2-3, with D tentatively TRBD2 (7 bases). Sequencing used CD4+ or CD8+ T cells sorted from blood, obtained in a trial of the OX40 agonist ivuxolimab. The CDR3 protein is CASSLWGGADTQYF. The CDR3 nucleotides are TGTGCCAGCAGCTTATGGGGGGGCGCAGATACGCAGTATTTT. The whole variable domain, remainder taken from reference TRBV11-2 and TRBJ2-3, is EAGVAQSPRYKIIEKRQSVAFWCNPISGHATLYWYQQILGQGPKLLIQFQNNGVVDDSQLPKDRFSAERLKGVDSTLKIQPAKLEDSAVYLCASSLWGGADTQYFGPGTRLTVL.